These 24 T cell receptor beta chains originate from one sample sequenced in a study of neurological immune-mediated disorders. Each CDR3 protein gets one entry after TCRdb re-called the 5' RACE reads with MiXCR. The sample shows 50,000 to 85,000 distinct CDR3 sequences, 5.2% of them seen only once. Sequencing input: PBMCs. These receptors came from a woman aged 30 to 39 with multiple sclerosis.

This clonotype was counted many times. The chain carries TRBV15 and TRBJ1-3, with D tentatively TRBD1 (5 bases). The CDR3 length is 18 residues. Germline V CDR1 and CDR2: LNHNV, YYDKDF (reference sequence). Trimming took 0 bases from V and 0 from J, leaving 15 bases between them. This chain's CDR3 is CATSRDRAAGISGNTIYF. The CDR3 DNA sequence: TGTGCCACCAGCAGAGATCGGGCGGCAGGGATCTCTGGAAACACCATATATTTT.

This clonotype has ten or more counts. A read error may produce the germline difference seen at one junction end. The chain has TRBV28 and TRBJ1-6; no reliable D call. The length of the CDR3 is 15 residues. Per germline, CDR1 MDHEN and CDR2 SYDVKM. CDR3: CASSLAPGLGSPLNF. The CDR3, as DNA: TGTGCCAGCAGTTTAGCCCCCGGACTGGGTTCACCCCTCAACTTT. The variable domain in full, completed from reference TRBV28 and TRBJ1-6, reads DVKVTQSSRYLVKRTGEKVFLECVQDMDHENMFWYRQDPGLGLRLIYFSYDVKMKEKGDIPEGYSVSREKKERFSLILESASTNQTSMYLCASSLAPGLGSPLNFGNGTRLTVT.

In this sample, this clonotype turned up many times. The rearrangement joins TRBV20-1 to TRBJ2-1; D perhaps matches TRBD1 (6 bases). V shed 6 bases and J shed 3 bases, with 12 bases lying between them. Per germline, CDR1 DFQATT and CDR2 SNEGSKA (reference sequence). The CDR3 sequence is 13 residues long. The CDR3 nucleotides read TGCAGTGCCCCCGGGGACAACTACAATGAGCAGTTCTTC. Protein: CSAPGDNYNEQFF.

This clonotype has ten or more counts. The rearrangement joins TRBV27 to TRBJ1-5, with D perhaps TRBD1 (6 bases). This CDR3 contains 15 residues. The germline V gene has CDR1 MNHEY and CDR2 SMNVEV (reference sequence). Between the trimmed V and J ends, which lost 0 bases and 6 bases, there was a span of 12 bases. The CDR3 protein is CASSLSGQIGQPQHF. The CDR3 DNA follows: TGTGCCAGCAGTTTATCCGGACAGATTGGTCAGCCCCAGCATTTT.

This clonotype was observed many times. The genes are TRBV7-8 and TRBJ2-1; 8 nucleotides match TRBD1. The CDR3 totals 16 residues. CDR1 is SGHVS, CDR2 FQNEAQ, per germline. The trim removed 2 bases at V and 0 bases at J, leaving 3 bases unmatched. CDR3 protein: CASSLSTGGSYNEQFF. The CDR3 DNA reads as TGTGCCAGCAGCTTATCAACAGGGGGCTCCTACAATGAGCAGTTCTTC.

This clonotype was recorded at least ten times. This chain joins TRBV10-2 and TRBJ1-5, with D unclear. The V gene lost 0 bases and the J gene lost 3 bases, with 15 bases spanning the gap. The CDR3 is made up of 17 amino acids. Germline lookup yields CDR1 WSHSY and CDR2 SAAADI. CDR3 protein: CASSESQFRLPNQPQHF. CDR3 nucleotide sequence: TGCGCCAGCAGTGAGTCTCAGTTCAGGCTCCCCAATCAGCCCCAGCATTTT.

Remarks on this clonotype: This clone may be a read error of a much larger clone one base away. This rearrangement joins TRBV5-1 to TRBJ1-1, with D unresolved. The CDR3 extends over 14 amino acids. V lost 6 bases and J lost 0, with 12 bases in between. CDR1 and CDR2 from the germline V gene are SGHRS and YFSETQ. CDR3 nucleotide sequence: TGCGCCAGCACCACGGGCTTTATGAACACTGAAGCTTTCTTT. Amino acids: CASTTGFMNTEAFF.

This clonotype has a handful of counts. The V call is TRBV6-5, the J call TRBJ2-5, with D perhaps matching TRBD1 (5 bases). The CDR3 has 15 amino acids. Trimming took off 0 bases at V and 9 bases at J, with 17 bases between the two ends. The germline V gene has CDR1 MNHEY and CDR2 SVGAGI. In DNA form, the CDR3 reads TGTGCCAGCAGTTACTCGGGTAGTAGGGGTAGTGCCCAGTACTTC. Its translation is CASSYSGSRGSAQYF.

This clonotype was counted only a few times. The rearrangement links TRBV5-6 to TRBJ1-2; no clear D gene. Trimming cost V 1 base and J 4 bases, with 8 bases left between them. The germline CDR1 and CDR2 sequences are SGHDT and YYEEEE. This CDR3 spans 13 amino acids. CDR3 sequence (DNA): TGTGCCAGCAGCTTGACGGGTGCCTATGGCTACACCTTC. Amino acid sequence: CASSLTGAYGYTF.

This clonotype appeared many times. In nucleotides, the CDR3 is TGTGCCACCAGCAGAGATCGCGTACTAGCGGGTCTACACGAGCAGTTCTTC. Protein product: CATSRDRVLAGLHEQFF. The chain links TRBV15 to TRBJ2-1; the match to TRBD2 covers 9 bases. The J segment lost 10 bases and the V segment lost 0 bases, leaving 13 bases of the junction unmatched. The germline gives CDR1 LNHNV, CDR2 YYDKDF (reference sequence). The CDR3 spans 17 residues.

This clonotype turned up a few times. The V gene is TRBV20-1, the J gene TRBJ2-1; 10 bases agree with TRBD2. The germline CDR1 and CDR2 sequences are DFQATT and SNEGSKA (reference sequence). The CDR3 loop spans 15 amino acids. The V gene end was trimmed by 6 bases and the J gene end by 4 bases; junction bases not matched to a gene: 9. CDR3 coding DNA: TGCAGTGCGAGTAGTACTAGCGGGGTGTACAATGAGCAGTTCTTC. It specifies CSASSTSGVYNEQFF.

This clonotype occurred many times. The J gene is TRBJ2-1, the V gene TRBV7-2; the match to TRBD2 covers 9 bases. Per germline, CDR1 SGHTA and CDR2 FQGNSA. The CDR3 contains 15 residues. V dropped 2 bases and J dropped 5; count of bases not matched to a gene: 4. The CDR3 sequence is CASSLTGLANNEQFF. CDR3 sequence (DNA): TGTGCCAGCAGCTTAACGGGACTAGCCAACAATGAGCAGTTCTTC.

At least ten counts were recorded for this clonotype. For the CDR3, the DNA is TGCAGTGCCCTTGGCCAAGAGGGCGGCTACACCTTC. Its protein product is CSALGQEGGYTF. The chain has TRBV20-1 and TRBJ1-2, with unresolved D. The V and J ends lost 6 bases and 8 bases respectively, with 16 bases between them. The CDR3 is 12 amino acids. The V gene's germline CDR1 is DFQATT and CDR2 SNEGSKA (reference sequence).

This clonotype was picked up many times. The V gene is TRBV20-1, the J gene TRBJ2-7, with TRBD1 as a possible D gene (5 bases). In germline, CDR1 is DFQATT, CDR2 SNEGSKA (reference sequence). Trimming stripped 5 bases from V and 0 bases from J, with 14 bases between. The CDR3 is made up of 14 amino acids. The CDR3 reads CSAYRIVTSYEQYF. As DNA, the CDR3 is TGCAGTGCTTACAGGATCGTGACCTCCTACGAGCAGTACTTC.

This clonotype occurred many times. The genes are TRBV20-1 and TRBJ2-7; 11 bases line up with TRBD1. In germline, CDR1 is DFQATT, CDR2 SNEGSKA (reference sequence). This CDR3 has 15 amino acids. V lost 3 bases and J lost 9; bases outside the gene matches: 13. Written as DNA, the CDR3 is TGCAGTGCTAGCGGTTCGACCGGGACAGGGGGGACGCAGTACTTC. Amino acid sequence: CSASGSTGTGGTQYF.

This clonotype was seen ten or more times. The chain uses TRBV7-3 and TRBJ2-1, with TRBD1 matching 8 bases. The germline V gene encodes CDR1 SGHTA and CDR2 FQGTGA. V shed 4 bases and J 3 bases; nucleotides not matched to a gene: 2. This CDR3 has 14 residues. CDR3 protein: CASSSDRDYNEQFF. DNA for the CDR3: TGTGCCAGCAGCTCGGACAGGGACTACAATGAGCAGTTCTTC.

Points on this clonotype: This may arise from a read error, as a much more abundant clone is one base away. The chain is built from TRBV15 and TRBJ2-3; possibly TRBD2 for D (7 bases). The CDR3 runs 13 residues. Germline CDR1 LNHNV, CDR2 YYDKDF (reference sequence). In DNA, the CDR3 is TGTTCCACCAGCGGTGGGGGGGCTGATACGCAGTATTTT. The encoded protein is CSTSGGGADTQYF.

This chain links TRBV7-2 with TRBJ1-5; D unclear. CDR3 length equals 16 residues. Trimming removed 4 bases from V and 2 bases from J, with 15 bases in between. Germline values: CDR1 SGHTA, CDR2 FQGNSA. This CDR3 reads CASSSRSVPGNQPQHF. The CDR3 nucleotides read TGTGCCAGCAGCTCACGTTCAGTCCCGGGCAATCAGCCCCAGCATTTT. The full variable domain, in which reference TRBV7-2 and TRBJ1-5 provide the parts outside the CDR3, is GAGVSQSPSNKVTEKGKDVELRCDPISGHTALYWYRQSLGQGLEFLIYFQGNSAPDKSGLPSDRFSAERTGGSVSTLTIQRTQQEDSAVYLCASSSRSVPGNQPQHFGDGTRLSIL.

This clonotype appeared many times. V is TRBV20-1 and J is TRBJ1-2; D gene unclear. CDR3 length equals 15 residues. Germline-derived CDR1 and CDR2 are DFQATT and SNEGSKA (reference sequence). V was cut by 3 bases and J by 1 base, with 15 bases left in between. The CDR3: CSASQSLRDNYGYTF. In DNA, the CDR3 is TGCAGTGCTAGTCAATCCTTGAGGGATAACTATGGCTACACCTTC.

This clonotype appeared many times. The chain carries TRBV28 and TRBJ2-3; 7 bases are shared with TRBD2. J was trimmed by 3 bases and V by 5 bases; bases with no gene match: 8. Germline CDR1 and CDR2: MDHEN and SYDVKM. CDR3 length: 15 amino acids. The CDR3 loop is CASSPWDYATDTQYF. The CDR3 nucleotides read TGTGCCAGCAGTCCCTGGGACTACGCAACAGATACGCAGTATTTT.

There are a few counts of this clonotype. Here the CDR3 DNA reads TGTGCCAGCAGCCTGGGACAGGGGAAAATTGGGACCCTCCACTTT. Translating it yields CASSLGQGKIGTLHF. The rearrangement uses TRBV7-6 and TRBJ1-6; 10 bases are shared with TRBD1. Germline V CDR1 and CDR2: SGHVS, FNYEAQ. The CDR3 has 15 residues. V lost 5 bases, J lost 14 bases, and 12 bases stayed unmatched.

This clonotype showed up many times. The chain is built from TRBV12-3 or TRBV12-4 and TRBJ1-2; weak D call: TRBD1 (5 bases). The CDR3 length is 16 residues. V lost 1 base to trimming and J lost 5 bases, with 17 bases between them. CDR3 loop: CASSLEGTGGLYGYTF. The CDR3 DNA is TGTGCCAGCAGTTTAGAAGGGACCGGCGGGTTATATGGCTACACCTTC.

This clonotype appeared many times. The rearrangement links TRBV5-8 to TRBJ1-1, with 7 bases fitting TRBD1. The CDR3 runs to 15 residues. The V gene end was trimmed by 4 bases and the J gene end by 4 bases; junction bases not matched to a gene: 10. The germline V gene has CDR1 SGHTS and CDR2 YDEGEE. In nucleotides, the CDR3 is TGTGCCAGCAGCCCCCGACAGGGTCTGGTCACTGAAGCTTTCTTT. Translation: CASSPRQGLVTEAFF.

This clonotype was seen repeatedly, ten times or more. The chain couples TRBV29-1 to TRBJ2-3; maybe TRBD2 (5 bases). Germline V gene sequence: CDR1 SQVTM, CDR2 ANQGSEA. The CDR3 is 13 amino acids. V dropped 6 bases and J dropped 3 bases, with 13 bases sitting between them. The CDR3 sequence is CSVLTSSTDTQYF. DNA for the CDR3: TGCAGCGTCTTAACTAGTAGTACAGATACGCAGTATTTT.